The rows below give T cell receptor beta chains drawn from one sample of a study of beta chain features in type 1 diabetes. Sequencing was performed with immunoSEQ multiplex PCR; in TCRdb, only in-frame clones are kept and a portion is missing. The sample shows 900,000 or so clones, roughly 15% of them seen only once. The sample was naive CD4+ T cells from blood. The receptor source for this set is a young woman in good health. CDR3s include the opening cysteine and the closing phenylalanine or tryptophan. A D gene is named only where the DNA matches it firmly. For some rows the clone size is stated as once, few or many, or as a class when expanded; others skip it.

clone_size,d_call,j_call,v_call,cdr3_length,cdr3_nt,cdr3_aa
-,-,TRBJ2-7,TRBV7-2,14,TGTGCCAGCAGCCTTGAGGGGGTTGCCTACGAGCAGTACTTC,CASSLEGVAYEQYF
few,-,TRBJ2-3,TRBV19,16,TGTGCCAGTAGGGCAACCGTCGGCCGCTTCACAGATACGCAGTATTTT,CASRATVGRFTDTQYF
-,-,TRBJ2-1,TRBV7-6,17,TGTGCCAGCAGCTCACCCCTGCGGCGAGCGGGCCGAGTAGCAATGATCTTC,CASSSPLRRAGRVAMIF
-,TRBD2,TRBJ2-3,TRBV4-1,19,TGCGCCAGCAGCCAAGATTTCAACCTCCTAGCGGGAGGAAGAGATACGCAGTATTTT,CASSQDFNLLAGGRDTQYF
-,TRBD2,TRBJ2-2,TRBV9,18,TGTGCCAGCACGGTTCAACCTGCGGGAGTGACGAACACCGGGGAGCTGTTTTTT,CASTVQPAGVTNTGELFF
few,-,TRBJ2-7,TRBV4-2,15,TGTGCCAGCAGCCAAGATACGAGGGAGCTCTACGAGCAGTACTTC,CASSQDTRELYEQYF
-,-,TRBJ2-7,TRBV27,13,TGTGCCAGCAGTTTGCCTTCACTCCACGAGCAGTACTTC,CASSLPSLHEQYF
few,-,TRBJ2-7,TRBV27,15,TGTGCCAGCAGTTTAATTTCTGTCGGAGCCTACGAGCAGTACTTC,CASSLISVGAYEQYF
-,TRBD2,TRBJ2-7,TRBV18,13,TGTGCCAGCTCGCGGGGCGGGAGTTTCGAGCAGTACTTC,CASSRGGSFEQYF
few,-,TRBJ2-7,TRBV28,12,TGTGCCAGCAGTTTAATGGGCCACGAGCAGTACTTC,CASSLMGHEQYF
-,TRBD1,TRBJ1-2,TRBV10-3,13,TGTGCCATCAGCCGTGGACAGGGGGGAGGCTACACCTTC,CAISRGQGGGYTF
few,-,TRBJ1-2,TRBV7-8,13,TGTGCCAGCAGCCCCAACATCTGGTACAGCTACACCTTC,CASSPNIWYSYTF
few,-,TRBJ2-3,TRBV7-2,16,TGTGCCAGCAGCTTACGCCTCGGACAGTCAACAGATACGCAGTATTTT,CASSLRLGQSTDTQYF
few,-,TRBJ1-3,TRBV13,15,TGTGCCAGCAGCGCCGGACAGACAATTGGAAACACCATATATTTT,CASSAGQTIGNTIYF
-,-,TRBJ2-7,TRBV15,14,TGTGCCACCAGCAGAGATTACGGTGGCTACGAGCAGTACTTC,CATSRDYGGYEQYF
-,-,TRBJ2-7,TRBV7-2,14,TGTGCCAGCAGCCTCGGGTTCCTAAGAAACGAGCAGTACTTC,CASSLGFLRNEQYF
few,-,TRBJ2-7,TRBV7-9,14,TGTGCCAGCAGCTTACATGGCAGAAACTACGAGCAGTACTTC,CASSLHGRNYEQYF
-,-,TRBJ2-5,TRBV4-2,15,TGTGCCAGCAGCCAAGATAGCAGGGCATGGGAGACCCAGTACTTC,CASSQDSRAWETQYF
few,TRBD2,TRBJ2-1,TRBV9,15,TGTGCCAGCAGCGCGGGACTAGCGGGAGGTAATGAGCAGTTCTTC,CASSAGLAGGNEQFF
-,-,TRBJ2-5,TRBV18,16,TGTGCCAGCTCACCACCGAGGGCGGGCCTTCAAGAGACCCAGTACTTC,CASSPPRAGLQETQYF
few,-,TRBJ2-1,TRBV18,15,TGTGCCAGCTCACCCCGGGACGCCTCCTACAATGAGCAGTTCTTC,CASSPRDASYNEQFF
few,-,TRBJ1-4,TRBV4-2,16,TGTGCCAGCAGCCAACTCTGGGCGGGGGCCGATGAAAAACTGTTTTTT,CASSQLWAGADEKLFF
-,-,TRBJ1-5,TRBV28,14,TGTGCCAGCAGTCCTGCCAGGGGTGGTCAGCCCCAGCATTTT,CASSPARGGQPQHF
few,-,TRBJ1-5,TRBV6-6,13,TGTGCCAGCAGTTCAGGTCCCAATCAGCCCCAGCATTTT,CASSSGPNQPQHF
-,TRBD2,TRBJ2-3,TRBV7-2,15,TGTGCCAGCAGCTTAGTAGCGGGACTAGGGGATACGCAGTATTTT,CASSLVAGLGDTQYF
-,-,TRBJ2-5,TRBV5-1,15,TGCGCCAGCAGCTTTGGCCACCGCAGCCAAGAGACCCAGTACTTC,CASSFGHRSQETQYF
-,-,TRBJ2-1,TRBV7-9,15,TGTGCCAGCATCCCCGTGTGGGGATCCTACAATGAGCAGTTCTTC,CASIPVWGSYNEQFF
few,TRBD2,TRBJ2-5,TRBV14,15,TGTGCCAGCAGCCAAGAGGGCGGGAGGGGAGAGACCCAGTACTTC,CASSQEGGRGETQYF
few,TRBD2,TRBJ2-1,TRBV7-3,16,TGTGCCAGCAGCTTAATAGCGGGCAGCTCCTACAATGAGCAGTTCTTC,CASSLIAGSSYNEQFF
few,TRBD1,TRBJ1-1,TRBV6-1,17,TGTGCCAGCAGTGGCTGGGAGGGGGCGAGGTATCACACTGAAGCTTTCTTT,CASSGWEGARYHTEAFF
few,-,TRBJ2-7,TRBV6-6,14,TGTGCCAGCAGTTACTCGATAGGGATCTACGAGCAGTACTTC,CASSYSIGIYEQYF
-,TRBD2,TRBJ2-3,TRBV7-3,13,TGTGCCAGCAGCTCTAGCGGGAGGGGTACGCAGTATTTT,CASSSSGRGTQYF
-,-,TRBJ2-1,TRBV28,16,TGTGCCAGCAGCCCTGAGGGGGGGTACTCCTACAATGAGCAGTTCTTC,CASSPEGGYSYNEQFF
-,-,TRBJ2-3,TRBV9,13,TGTGCCAGCAGCCCGAAGGGCCAACATACGCAGTATTTT,CASSPKGQHTQYF
few,-,TRBJ2-3,TRBV7-9,13,TGTGCCAGCAGCACGAGGGGCACAGATACGCAGTATTTT,CASSTRGTDTQYF
few,-,TRBJ2-3,TRBV7-3,13,TGTGCCAGCAGCTTAAGGCGCACAGATACGCAGTATTTT,CASSLRRTDTQYF
-,TRBD1,TRBJ2-6,TRBV7-9,17,TGTGCCAGCAGCTTCCGGGACAGGGGGCGTGGGGCCAACGTCCTGACTTTC,CASSFRDRGRGANVLTF
-,TRBD1,TRBJ2-1,TRBV5-1,16,TGCGCCAGCAGCAAACCGGGACAGGGCTCCTACAATGAGCAGTTCTTC,CASSKPGQGSYNEQFF
-,-,TRBJ2-3,TRBV2,12,TGTGCCAGCACCTTGGGGCGGGATACGCAGTATTTT,CASTLGRDTQYF
few,-,TRBJ2-2,TRBV2,16,TGTGCCAGCAGTGAAATTACAGGGCGGCGGACCGGGGAGCTGTTTTTT,CASSEITGRRTGELFF
-,-,TRBJ1-4,TRBV6-1,18,TGTGCCAGCAGTGAAGCCCTCAGATTCCGGGACGGCAATGAAAAACTGTTTTTT,CASSEALRFRDGNEKLFF
-,TRBD1,TRBJ1-1,TRBV4-1,14,TGCGCCAGCAGCCAAGAAGCACAGGGGTCTGAAGCTTTCTTT,CASSQEAQGSEAFF
few,TRBD1,TRBJ1-2,TRBV25-1,13,TGTGCCAGCAGTAAGGGGGCGACCTATGGCTACACCTTC,CASSKGATYGYTF
few,-,TRBJ2-2,TRBV9,17,TGTGCCAGCAGCGTAGTGGGTAGCTTCGCGAACACCGGGGAGCTGTTTTTT,CASSVVGSFANTGELFF
-,-,TRBJ2-7,TRBV5-6,16,TGTGCCAGCAGCTTGGCCACAGGGCCTATGACCTCCGAGCAGTACTTC,CASSLATGPMTSEQYF